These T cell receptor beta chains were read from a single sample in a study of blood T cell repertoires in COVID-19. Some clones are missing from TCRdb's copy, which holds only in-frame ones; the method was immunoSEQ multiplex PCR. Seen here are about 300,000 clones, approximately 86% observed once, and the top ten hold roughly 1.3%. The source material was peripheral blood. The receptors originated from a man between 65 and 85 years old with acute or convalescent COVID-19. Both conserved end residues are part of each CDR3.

CDR3 protein: CASKIRQAEAFF; V gene: TRBV6-1
CDR3 protein: CASSFRDRDWFF; V gene: TRBV12-3/TRBV12-4
CDR3 protein: CASSWGQGSSQPQHF; V gene: TRBV5-5
CDR3 protein: CASSTRPVGYTF; V gene: TRBV5-6
CDR3 protein: CATSAWGRGGYEQYF; V gene: TRBV24-1
CDR3 protein: CASSDSRQFDEKLFF; V gene: TRBV25-1
CDR3 protein: CASSSLTDTQYF; V gene: TRBV5-6
CDR3 protein: CASSEWSGGGRDTQYF; V gene: TRBV25-1
CDR3 protein: CASSNPGQGVRETQYF; V gene: TRBV6-2/TRBV6-3
CDR3 protein: CASRSGTTYEQYF; V gene: TRBV6-5
CDR3 protein: CASSYGTSGGGQTQYF; V gene: TRBV6-6
CDR3 protein: CASSLAGTGETQYF; V gene: TRBV5-5
CDR3 protein: CASLEVLAGNTGELFF; V gene: TRBV2
CDR3 protein: CASSPLAGGVTDTQYF; V gene: TRBV14
CDR3 protein: CASSYSKIIISYSSGHTQYF; V gene: TRBV6-2/TRBV6-3
CDR3 protein: CASSQGPPEDRGTYEQYF; V gene: TRBV4-1
CDR3 protein: CASSAPDRSSRTEAFF; V gene: TRBV27
CDR3 protein: CASSLQQVAKNIQYF; V gene: TRBV7-2
CDR3 protein: CASNKDRGYNSPLHF; V gene: TRBV7-8
CDR3 protein: CASSQVNSGVTYEQYF; V gene: TRBV4-2
CDR3 protein: CASRAGQSYEQYF; V gene: TRBV7-9
CDR3 protein: CAHRGSGNTIYF; V gene: TRBV30
CDR3 protein: CASTGGAYYGYTF; V gene: TRBV30
CDR3 protein: CASSLGGTGYANQPQHF; V gene: TRBV5-1
CDR3 protein: CASSQDPGQRYNSPLHF; V gene: TRBV4-2
CDR3 protein: CASSPPTGGGTEAFF; V gene: TRBV18
CDR3 protein: CASSLGGLAGPYEQYF; V gene: TRBV5-1
CDR3 protein: CASTPGSGGQAEQFF; V gene: TRBV2
CDR3 protein: CASSSPIRDRVDNEQFF; V gene: TRBV9
CDR3 protein: CAWSKTRGNQPQHF; V gene: TRBV30
CDR3 protein: CATRQRGGINEQFF; V gene: TRBV6-5
CDR3 protein: CASSLSDREGQYF; V gene: TRBV7-2
CDR3 protein: CASSLGVRESPTGELFF; V gene: TRBV5-6
CDR3 protein: CASSATTGGQETQYF; V gene: TRBV9
CDR3 protein: CASSPPGLEFGELFF; V gene: TRBV11-2
CDR3 protein: CATRTVGIETQYF; V gene: TRBV28
CDR3 protein: CASSYRGYNEQFF; V gene: TRBV6-5
CDR3 protein: CASSVAGGSEKLFF; V gene: TRBV9
CDR3 protein: CASSGTSGGEETQYF; V gene: TRBV6-5
CDR3 protein: CASSLTGLIGLAGANEQFF; V gene: TRBV7-3
CDR3 protein: CASSLVPVRLFF; V gene: TRBV11-3
CDR3 protein: CASSFDPGPYEQYF; V gene: TRBV5-1
CDR3 protein: CSVDGLAGSAETQYF; V gene: TRBV29-1
CDR3 protein: CASSLSQGSYYEQYF; V gene: TRBV5-4
CDR3 protein: CASSRGTGSGDYNSPLHF; V gene: TRBV6-6
CDR3 protein: CASSSFGLANEQFF; V gene: TRBV6-2/TRBV6-3
CDR3 protein: CATSDSTGTNEKLFF; V gene: TRBV24-1
CDR3 protein: CASSADRGEHGYTF; V gene: TRBV5-1
CDR3 protein: CASSPRTGEDSPLHF; V gene: TRBV6-5
CDR3 protein: CASSFGVFNQPQHF; V gene: TRBV7-2